These T cell receptor beta chains were read from a single sample in a study of technical replicates of blood from a handful of donors. Data came from immunoSEQ multiplex PCR; TCRdb stores just in-frame clones and leaves some out. The sample includes over 50,000 clones, about 95% of them seen just once. The sequencing sample was made of T cells isolated from PBMCs. These receptors were taken from a human donor in good health. Both conserved end residues are trimmed from each CDR3. Only part of the rows carry a size: once, few, many, or a class if the clone is expanded.

size | V | CDR3
- | TRBV7-2 | ASSSKSAGANVLT
- | TRBV18 | ASSSAGNTGELF
- | TRBV15 | ATSRDHAYRDTEAF
few | TRBV7-9 | ASSPRAMNTEAF
- | TRBV5-1 | ASSLELAFTYEQY
- | TRBV16 | ASSQSGQDNQPQH
- | TRBV20-1 | SARSGGTIY
- | TRBV5-1 | ASSLAGPANTDTQY
- | TRBV5-6 | ASQWGGSYEQY
- | TRBV9 | ASSVKPPGQDYEQY
once | TRBV11-2 | ASSLGPYQETQY
- | TRBV7-9 | ASSPPGGNTGELF
- | TRBV9 | ASSGRGSANEKLF
- | TRBV11-3 | ASSFGASGNTIY
- | TRBV5-1 | ASSLDRPGYNEQF
- | TRBV7-9 | ASSPGQSQPQH
- | TRBV14 | ASSQEIAGVGPNEQF
- | TRBV10-3 | AISEWTGAIEYGYT
few | TRBV6-5 | ASSYTGVMNTEAF
- | TRBV18 | ASAVGTSGSYSYNEQF
- | TRBV11-2 | ASSLAGLGNEQF
- | TRBV29-1 | SVEPLDRGLYGYT
- | TRBV6-5 | ASRQGEGYGYT
few | TRBV6-6 | ASSYRTSGNNEQF
- | TRBV7-8 | ASNRDRLDTGELF
few | TRBV5-1 | ASSLMAGSNQPQH
- | TRBV7-9 | ASSLQGGSGNTIY
- | TRBV7-3 | ASSLTEGATEAF
- | TRBV7-6 | ASSLASWGPGEQY
- | TRBV7-9 | ASSSETGELF
few | TRBV6-5 | ASRPRPDRGYGYT
- | TRBV5-5 | ASSLDVQGYEQY
once | TRBV28 | ASRTGESSYNEQF
once | TRBV5-5 | ASSAGQVSYEQY
- | TRBV5-4 | ASSLGTSFEAF
- | TRBV5-1 | ASSSTLAGDGETQY
- | TRBV5-1 | ASSVKIGTAHNEQF
- | TRBV7-9 | ASSFRQGSTEAF
- | TRBV28 | ASIDSVNTEAF
- | TRBV19 | ASSPGGQGWTDTQY
- | TRBV6-5 | ASSPVGQRQETQY
- | TRBV5-1 | ASTPTGSSNQPQH
- | TRBV5-1 | ASSSHRDLEQY
- | TRBV5-1 | ASSLANSGAIDTQY